This T cell receptor (beta chain) appears in the sequencing data of a study of blood T cell repertoires in COVID-19. Overall study: Samples representing acute and convalescent COVID-19 were sourced from the United States, Italy and Spain.

The CDR3 runs 18 residues. Per the germline V gene, CDR1 is SGHRS and CDR2 is YFSETQ. V lost 4 bases, J lost 0 bases, and 9 bases stayed unmatched. Per the original methods: Reference gene primer amplification gave nucleated cell count estimates. Sequencing was performed with immunoSEQ multiplex PCR; in TCRdb, only in-frame clones are kept and a portion is missing. Clone size and V and J calls were adopted from that table, with D and trimming inferred from the DNA. Of about 72,000 clones listed, approximately 86% were seen once; the top ten hold roughly 13%. The chain links TRBV5-1 to TRBJ2-1; 11 bases are a match to TRBD2. Material: peripheral blood. The receptor was isolated from a woman in her sixties with acute or convalescent COVID-19. The CDR3 is CASSPTASGGSSYNEQFF. As DNA, the CDR3 is TGCGCCAGCAGCCCGACGGCTAGCGGGGGGAGCTCCTACAATGAGCAGTTCTTC.